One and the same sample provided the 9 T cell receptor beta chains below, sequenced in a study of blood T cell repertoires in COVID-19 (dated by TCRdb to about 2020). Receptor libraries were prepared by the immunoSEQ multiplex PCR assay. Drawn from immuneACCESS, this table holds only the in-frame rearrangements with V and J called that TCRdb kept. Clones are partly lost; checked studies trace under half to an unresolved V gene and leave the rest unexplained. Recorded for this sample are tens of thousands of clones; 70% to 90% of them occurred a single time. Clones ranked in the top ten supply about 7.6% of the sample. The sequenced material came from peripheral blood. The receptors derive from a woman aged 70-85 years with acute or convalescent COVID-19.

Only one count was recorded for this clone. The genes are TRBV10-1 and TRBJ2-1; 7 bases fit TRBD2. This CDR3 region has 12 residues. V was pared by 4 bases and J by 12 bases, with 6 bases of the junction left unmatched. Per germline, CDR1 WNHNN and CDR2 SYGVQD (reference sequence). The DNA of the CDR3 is TGCGCCAGCAGTGCAAGCGGGATTGGGCAGTTCTTC. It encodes CASSASGIGQFF.

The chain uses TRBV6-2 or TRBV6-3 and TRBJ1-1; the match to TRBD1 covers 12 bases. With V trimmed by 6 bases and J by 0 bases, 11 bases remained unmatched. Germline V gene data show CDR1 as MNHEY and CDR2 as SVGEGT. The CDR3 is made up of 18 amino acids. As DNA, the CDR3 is TGTGCCAGCAGCCCTACCTCCGGGACAGGGGGCGTGAACACTGAAGCTTTCTTT. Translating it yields CASSPTSGTGGVNTEAFF.

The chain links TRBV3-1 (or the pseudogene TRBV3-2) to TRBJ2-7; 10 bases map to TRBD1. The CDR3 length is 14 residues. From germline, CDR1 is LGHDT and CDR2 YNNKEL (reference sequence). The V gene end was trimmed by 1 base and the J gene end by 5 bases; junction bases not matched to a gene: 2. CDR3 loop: CASSQGDRGHEQYF. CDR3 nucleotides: TGTGCCAGCAGCCAAGGGGACAGGGGCCACGAGCAGTACTTC.

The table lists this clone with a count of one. The CDR3, as DNA: TGTGCCACTTTCGGGACAGGGGGCCTTGAGCAGTTCTTC. Protein: CATFGTGGLEQFF. The chain carries TRBV6-5 and TRBJ2-1, with 12 nucleotides matching TRBD1. With 10 bases clipped from V and 9 bases from J, the junction kept 7 bases outside the gene matches. The CDR3 contains 13 residues. Germline-derived CDR1 and CDR2 are MNHEY and SVGAGI.

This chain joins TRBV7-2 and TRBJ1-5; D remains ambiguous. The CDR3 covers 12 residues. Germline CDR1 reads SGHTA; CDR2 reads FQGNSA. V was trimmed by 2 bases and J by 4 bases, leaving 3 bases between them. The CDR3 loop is CASSLYNQPQHF. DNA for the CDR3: TGTGCCAGCAGCTTATATAATCAGCCCCAGCATTTT.

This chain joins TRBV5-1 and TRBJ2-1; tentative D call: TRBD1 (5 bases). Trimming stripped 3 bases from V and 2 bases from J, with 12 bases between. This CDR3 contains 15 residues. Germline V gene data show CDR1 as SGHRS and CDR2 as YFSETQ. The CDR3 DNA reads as TGCGCCAGCAGCTCTACAGGCGATACCTACAATGAGCAGTTCTTC. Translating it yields CASSSTGDTYNEQFF.

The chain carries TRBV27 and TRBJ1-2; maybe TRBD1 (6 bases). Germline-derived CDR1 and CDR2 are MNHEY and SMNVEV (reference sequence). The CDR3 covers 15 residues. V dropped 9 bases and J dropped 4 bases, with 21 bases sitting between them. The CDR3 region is CASISRGGLSYGYTF. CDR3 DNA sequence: TGTGCCAGTATCAGCCGGGGGGGGCTCAGCTATGGCTACACCTTC.

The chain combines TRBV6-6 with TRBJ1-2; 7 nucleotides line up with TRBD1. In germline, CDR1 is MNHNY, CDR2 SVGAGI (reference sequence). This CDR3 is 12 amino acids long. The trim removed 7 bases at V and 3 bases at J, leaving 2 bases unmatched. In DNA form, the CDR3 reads TGTGCCAGCAACGGACAGGACTATGGCTACACCTTC. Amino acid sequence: CASNGQDYGYTF.

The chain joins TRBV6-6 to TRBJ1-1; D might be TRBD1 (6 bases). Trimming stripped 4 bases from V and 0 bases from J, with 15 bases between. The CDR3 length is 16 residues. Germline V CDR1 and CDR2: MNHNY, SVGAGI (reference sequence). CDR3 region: CASSSHVRQVNTEAFF. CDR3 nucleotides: TGTGCCAGCAGTTCACACGTTCGACAGGTGAACACTGAAGCTTTCTTT.